Presented here are 9 T cell receptor beta chains from one specimen sequenced in a study of molecular identifiers for immune sequencing clone quantification. TCRdb analysed the PCR reads with MiXCR anew, one entry per CDR3 protein. Of a few hundred thousand distinct CDR3 sequences in the sample, around a fifth were seen once. Sequenced input: naive CD8+ T cells from blood, with Jurkat cell RNA spiked in. Subset indicated: FACS-sorted CD8+CD4-CCR7+CD45RA+ naive T cells. The receptors shown here come from a human donor in good health. Some libraries in this study had Jurkat cell RNA spiked in.

The sample holds many counts of this clonotype. The J gene is TRBJ2-2, the V gene TRBV28; D is possibly TRBD1 (6 bases). The CDR3 is made up of 14 amino acids. The germline V gene has CDR1 MDHEN and CDR2 SYDVKM. Trimming pared 7 bases from V and 1 base from J, leaving 10 bases between. The CDR3 coding sequence is TGTGCCAGCATAACAGGGATGAACACCGGGGAGCTGTTTTTT. Translated: CASITGMNTGELFF.

This clonotype was observed at least ten times. The J gene is TRBJ1-2, the V gene TRBV3-1, with TRBD1 as a possible D gene (5 bases). Germline assignment: CDR1 LGHDT and CDR2 YNNKEL (reference sequence). V lost 0 bases to trimming and J lost 4 bases, with 21 bases between them. The CDR3 contains 18 residues. The CDR3 sequence is CASSQEGGAQTPSYGYTF. CDR3 DNA sequence: TGTGCCAGCAGCCAAGAGGGAGGGGCCCAGACGCCCTCCTATGGCTACACCTTC. Based on the CDR3 plus reference TRBV3-1 and TRBJ1-2, the full variable domain is DTAVSQTPKYLVTQMGNDKSIKCEQNLGHDTMYWYKQDSKKFLKIMFSYNNKELIINETVPNRFSPKSPDKAHLNLHINSLELGDSAVYFCASSQEGGAQTPSYGYTFGSGTRLTVV.

The rearrangement uses TRBV29-1 and TRBJ2-1; 11 nucleotides align to TRBD2. V trimming: 4 bases; J trimming: 13 bases; junction bases outside the gene matches: 15. This CDR3 comprises 15 residues. In germline, CDR1 is SQVTM, CDR2 ANQGSEA. CDR3 in amino acids: CSVATPITSGSEQFF. In DNA, the CDR3 is TGCAGCGTTGCAACCCCTATAACTAGCGGGAGCGAACAGTTCTTC.

Remarks on this clonotype: Given a much more abundant clone one base away, this may be a read error. This chain joins TRBV7-9 and TRBJ2-7; either TRBD1 or TRBD2 may supply D (6 bases each). The germline V and J ends were trimmed by 3 bases and 5 bases, with 20 bases remaining between them. CDR1 is SEHNR and CDR2 is FQNEAQ in the germline V gene (reference sequence). This CDR3 has 16 residues. CDR3 sequence: CASSFSHGGGIHEQYF. The CDR3 DNA is TGTGCCAGCAGCTTTTCGCACGGAGGGGGTATTCACGAGCAGTACTTC.

CDR3 DNA: TGCGCCAGCAGCCAAGATTTGTCGGTCACTGAAGCTTTCTTT. Its protein is CASSQDLSVTEAFF. This chain links TRBV4-1 with TRBJ1-1; D is unresolved. The CDR3 is 14 amino acids. In germline, CDR1 is MGHRA, CDR2 YSYEKL. Deletions cut 0 bases from V and 4 bases from J, with 9 bases between.

This clonotype was counted ten times or more. The chain combines TRBV24-1 with TRBJ2-2; a possible D gene is TRBD2 (6 bases). Germline lookup yields CDR1 KGHDR and CDR2 SFDVKD. The CDR3 contains 15 residues. Trimming stripped 4 bases from V and 4 bases from J, with 12 bases between. CDR3 residues: CATSEEGEATGELFF. CDR3 DNA sequence: TGTGCCACCAGTGAGGAAGGGGAGGCCACCGGGGAGCTGTTTTTT.

The V call is TRBV21-1, the J call TRBJ2-7. TRBV21-1 is a pseudogene. This CDR3 has 8 residues. DNA of the CDR3: TGTGCCAGCAGCAAGTCAAAGGTC. This sequence encodes CASSKSKV.

In its sample, this clonotype was seen many times. V usage is TRBV7-8 and J usage is TRBJ2-3, with 8 bases matching TRBD1. The ends lost 6 bases at V and 5 bases at J; junction bases unmatched: 13. The CDR3 contains 16 residues. Germline V gene sequence: CDR1 SGHVS, CDR2 FQNEAQ. The DNA for the CDR3 is TGTGCCAGCAGATCAATCGGCAGGGGGCAAAAAGATACGCAGTATTTT. Its translation: CASRSIGRGQKDTQYF. Combining the CDR3 with reference TRBV7-8 and TRBJ2-3 gives the whole variable domain GAGVSQSPRYKVAKRGQDVALRCDPISGHVSLFWYQQALGQGPEFLTYFQNEAQLDKSGLPSDRFFAERPEGSVSTLKIQRTQQEDSAVYLCASRSIGRGQKDTQYFGPGTRLTVL.

The sample holds many counts of this clonotype. The chain uses TRBV6-2 or TRBV6-3 and TRBJ1-5; tentative D call: TRBD1 (5 bases). Trimming took off 3 bases at V and 5 bases at J, with 17 bases between the two ends. Germline V gene data show CDR1 as MNHEY and CDR2 as SVGEGT. The CDR3 loop spans 16 amino acids. The CDR3 DNA sequence: TGTGCCAGCAGTTATCTTGGGACCAACATAGATCAGCCCCAGCATTTT. Its translation: CASSYLGTNIDQPQHF.